This T cell receptor beta chain derives from a study of cytomegalovirus exposure and HLA in healthy donors. The study, taken as a whole, reports: 87-base-pair reads could not separate some V segments, including TRBV6-2 and TRBV6-3.

PCR amplification relied on 60 Vbeta primers (plus 13 Jbeta primers). The protocol was immunoSEQ multiplex PCR, while the TCRdb copy is restricted to in-frame clones and leaves out a portion. This sample's table has roughly 42,000 clones. About this clone itself: Its antigen is currently unknown.

V was pared by 0 bases and J by 1 base, with 10 bases between. The CDR3 is 15 amino acids. Germline V gene sequence: CDR1 SGHRS, CDR2 YFSETQ. This clonotype originated in a man aged 25 to 45 in good health and CMV-seronegative. The chain carries TRBV5-1 and TRBJ1-1, with D uncertain. Sequenced input: PBMCs. Here the CDR3 reads CASSLVGSPNTEAFF. CDR3 coding DNA: TGCGCCAGCAGCTTGGTCGGGTCCCCGAACACTGAAGCTTTCTTT. Based on the CDR3 plus reference TRBV5-1 and TRBJ1-1, the full variable domain is KAGVTQTPRYLIKTRGQQVTLSCSPISGHRSVSWYQQTPGQGLQFLFEYFSETQRNKGNFPGRFSGRQFSNSRSEMNVSTLELGDSALYLCASSLVGSPNTEAFFGQGTRLTVV.